Listed below are T cell receptor beta chains from one sample, sequenced in a study of technical replicates of blood from several donors. Sequenced by immunoSEQ multiplex PCR; TCRdb stores in-frame clones only, minus some. This sample has tens of thousands of clones, with less than 96% found just once. The sample was T cells isolated from PBMCs. These receptors were taken from a human donor in good health. CDR3s include the opening cysteine and the closing phenylalanine or tryptophan. Each record gives: clone size, J gene, V gene, CDR3 length, D gene, CDR3 DNA, CDR3 protein. The D gene is left open where the match is weak. A clone size is listed for some rows: how often the clone was seen (once, few, many), or a class if it is expanded.

>-|TRBJ2-5|TRBV30|15|TRBD2
TGTGCCTGGAGCGCCGGGACTAGCGGCCAAGAGACCCAGTACTTC
CAWSAGTSGQETQYF
>-|TRBJ1-2|TRBV29-1|15|TRBD1
TGCAGCGTGTCCGGGACAGGGGAGGGCGTGGATGGCTACACCTTC
CSVSGTGEGVDGYTF
>-|TRBJ2-1|TRBV5-1|11|-
TGCGCCAGCAGCCCCAACTCTGAGCAGTTCTTC
CASSPNSEQFF
>-|TRBJ1-5|TRBV28|15|TRBD1
TGTGCCAGCAGTTTGTTGGGACAGTCAAATCAGCCCCAGCATTTT
CASSLLGQSNQPQHF
>-|TRBJ2-7|TRBV6-5|15|-
TGTGCCAGCAGGAACCAATGGGACAACTCCTACGAGCAGTACTTC
CASRNQWDNSYEQYF
>once|TRBJ1-2|TRBV5-5|12|TRBD1
TGTGCCAGCAGTTTGGACAGGGCTGGCTACACCTTC
CASSLDRAGYTF
>once|TRBJ1-2|TRBV28|15|TRBD1
TGTGCCAGCATCTCGGACAGGGTTGCTAACTATGGCTACACCTTC
CASISDRVANYGYTF
>-|TRBJ2-5|TRBV7-9|15|TRBD2
TGTGCCAGCAGCTTAGCGGGAGGGGTCCAAGAGACCCAGTACTTC
CASSLAGGVQETQYF
>-|TRBJ2-5|TRBV9|18|TRBD1
TGTGCCAGCAGCGTAGGGAGTAGGGGGCGACTTTGGGAAGAGACCCAGTACTTC
CASSVGSRGRLWEETQYF
>once|TRBJ2-7|TRBV7-3|13|-
TGTGCCAGCAGCTTAGGCAACTCCTACGAGCAGTACTTC
CASSLGNSYEQYF
>once|TRBJ2-7|TRBV28|16|TRBD2
TGTGCCAGCAGTTCAGACAGACTAGCGGGATTCTACGAGCAGTACTTC
CASSSDRLAGFYEQYF
>-|TRBJ1-3|TRBV19|15|-
TGTGCCAGTAGTCCATTCCAGGGGTATGGAAACACCATATATTTT
CASSPFQGYGNTIYF
>-|TRBJ2-5|TRBV10-1|14|TRBD2
TGCGCCAGCAGTTCCGGACGGGAGGTTGAGACCCAGTACTTC
CASSSGREVETQYF
>-|TRBJ2-7|TRBV11-2|19|TRBD2
TGTGCCAGCAGCTTAGACCCCCGGACTAGCGGGAGGAGCTCCTACGAGCAGTACTTC
CASSLDPRTSGRSSYEQYF
>-|TRBJ1-4|TRBV11-3|15|-
TGTGCCAGCAGCCGGAGCCCTGCAACTAATGAAAAACTGTTTTTT
CASSRSPATNEKLFF
>-|TRBJ2-1|TRBV9|15|TRBD2
TGTGCCAGCAGCGCTACCGGGACTAGCGGGAGTGAGCAGTTCTTC
CASSATGTSGSEQFF
>-|TRBJ2-2|TRBV13|15|-
TGTGCCAGCAGCTCCTCCGGCAGGGCCACCGGGGAGCTGTTTTTT
CASSSSGRATGELFF
>-|TRBJ2-7|TRBV19|16|TRBD2
TGTGCCAGTAGTATAGTTACGGGAGGGCCATCCTACGAGCAGTACTTC
CASSIVTGGPSYEQYF
>once|TRBJ2-7|TRBV11-3|13|TRBD1
TGTGCCAGCAGCCCCGGGACAGGGTTCGAGCAGTACTTC
CASSPGTGFEQYF
>-|TRBJ1-2|TRBV11-3|13|TRBD1
TGTGCCAGCAGCTTGGACAGGGACTATGGCTACACCTTC
CASSLDRDYGYTF
>-|TRBJ1-2|TRBV19|13|-
TGTGCCAGTAGTAGCCCCAGCAGGGATGGCTACACCTTC
CASSSPSRDGYTF
>-|TRBJ1-4|TRBV9|12|-
TGTGCCAGCAGCGCACAAAACGAAAAACTGTTTTTT
CASSAQNEKLFF
>-|TRBJ2-2|TRBV4-1|15|-
TGCGCCACTTTAAGCGCGACCCATGACACCGGGGAGCTGTTTTTT
CATLSATHDTGELFF
>-|TRBJ2-1|TRBV4-3|17|TRBD2
TGCGCCAGCAGCCAAGATCCCCCCACGGGGGGTTACAATGAGCAGTTCTTC
CASSQDPPTGGYNEQFF
>-|TRBJ2-3|TRBV19|14|TRBD1
TGTGCCAGTAGTGTCGGACAGGGCACAGATACGCAGTATTTT
CASSVGQGTDTQYF
>once|TRBJ2-3|TRBV4-3|16|TRBD2
TGCGCCAGCAGCCAAGAGCTAGCGGAGGGCACAGATACGCAGTATTTT
CASSQELAEGTDTQYF
>-|TRBJ1-4|TRBV27|15|-
TGTGCCAGCAGTAGGACGGGAGGACCCAACGAAAAACTGTTTTTT
CASSRTGGPNEKLFF
>-|TRBJ2-3|TRBV4-1|18|TRBD2
TGCGCCAGCAGCCAAGGGGGGACTAGCGGGGACAAAACAGATACGCAGTATTTT
CASSQGGTSGDKTDTQYF
>-|TRBJ2-7|TRBV28|16|TRBD1
TGTGCCAGCAGTCACAACGCCGGGACAGGGGCCTACGAGCAGTACTTC
CASSHNAGTGAYEQYF
>-|TRBJ2-4|TRBV18|15|-
TGTGCCAGCTCGCCTAATAACCTAGCCAAAAACATTCAGTACTTC
CASSPNNLAKNIQYF
>-|TRBJ1-2|TRBV11-2|15|-
TGTGCCAGCAGCCCAGGAAGGGGGTATGGGTATGGCTACACCTTC
CASSPGRGYGYGYTF
>-|TRBJ2-1|TRBV19|14|TRBD1
TGTGCCAGTAGACAGGGGGAAACGATTCCGGCGGTGGTCTTC
CASRQGETIPAVVF
>-|TRBJ2-1|TRBV18|14|TRBD1
TGTGCCAGCTCACCGAGGACAGGGGATGATGAGCAGTTCTTC
CASSPRTGDDEQFF
>-|TRBJ2-7|TRBV2|15|TRBD2
TGTGCCAGCAGTGATGAGACTAGCGGGAGCTACGAGCAGTACTTC
CASSDETSGSYEQYF
>once|TRBJ2-3|TRBV6-6|13|TRBD2
TGTGCCAGCCGCCACGGGAGGACAGATACGCAGTATTTT
CASRHGRTDTQYF
>-|TRBJ2-7|TRBV5-6|13|-
TGTGCCAGCAGCTTGGTCAGGCCCTACGAGCAGTACTTC
CASSLVRPYEQYF
>-|TRBJ2-7|TRBV27|13|-
TGTGCCAGCAGTTTATCCGGGGACAACGAGCAGTACTTC
CASSLSGDNEQYF